The sequence of this TCR beta chain was determined in a study of T-cell memory formation after mild COVID-19. Study information: For the most part, TCR clusters were specific to one donor.

This clonotype was found a few times. Its specificity is not known. Study conclusions and caveats: Memory cells collected pre-infection included some clones that later responded, suggesting cross-reactive memory joined. A second wave expanding day 15 to 37 was CD4+-biased; contracting clones were balanced.

A single record per CDR3 protein comes from TCRdb applying MiXCR to the 5' RACE reads. The data hold tens of thousands of distinct CDR3 sequences, with over 15% observed a single time. The length of the CDR3 is 14 residues. The V gene's germline CDR1 is SGHDT and CDR2 YYEEEE. Trimming left V 1 base short and J 7 bases short, with 12 bases between. The sample was PBMCs or a T cell subset sorted from them (not recorded which). This receptor was identified in an adult woman who had mild COVID-19 (a few samples of this study predate the infection). Cell type and time point are not known. The chain joins TRBV5-6 to TRBJ2-1; possibly TRBD1 for D (6 bases). In DNA, the CDR3 is TGTGCCAGCAGCTTGCGGCAGGGGATAAATGAGCAGTTCTTC. This encodes CASSLRQGINEQFF.